This TCR beta chain emerged from a study of PD-L1 blockade in urothelial cancer (dated by TCRdb to about 2017). Background on the whole study: All patients started therapy around 2014 and received atezolizumab 1,200 mg intravenously every 3 weeks. About nine tenths of the roughly 29 patients were identified as males with urothelial cancer of bladder origin, and a prior smoking history was reported by 18 of 29 patients. An ECOG performance status of 0 or 1 was recorded for the patients, and 0 to 3 prior chemotherapy regimens had been received by the patients. Blood samples were analyzed at 3 weeks after treatment start (second dose) and at 6 weeks after treatment start. Blood samples gave a median of about 130,000 T cells and tens of thousands of unique TCRs, with a median clonality of approximately 0.08. The study was an exploratory multi-omic analysis of somatic, immune and clinical correlates of response to PD-L1 blockade with atezolizumab in urothelial cancer. Pretreatment tumor samples, along with matched peripheral blood collected serially before and after atezolizumab treatment, underwent TCR sequencing. Progression-free survival longer than 6 months counted as durable clinical benefit, and TCR features were additionally tested against both progression-free and overall survival. In the same patients, pretreatment tumors underwent whole exome sequencing and RNA sequencing in addition to TCR sequencing. Nine or ten patients reached durable clinical benefit, while roughly 22 patients did not. Pretreatment blood TCR-seq was available for nearly 30 patients, at least one posttreatment blood collection was obtained for 25 or so patients, and tumor TCR-seq was available for 25 or so patients. The full study reports these points: Improved progression-free and overall survival was found to be associated with pretreatment peripheral blood TCR clonality below the median. Because the sample size was small (n ≈ 31) and many exploratory analyses were performed, the results are intended to be hypothesis-generating. Greater expansion of tumor-associated TCR clones in peripheral blood 3 weeks after the start of treatment was observed in patients with durable benefit (n ≈ 20, p = 0.022).

A distance of 20 bases separates the germline ends of V and J, which lose 1 base and 2 bases respectively. The germline V gene specifies SGHRS as CDR1 and YFSETQ as CDR2. CDR3 length: 18 amino acids, cysteine to phenylalanine. Just the 54-base CDR3 DNA is kept, in frame starting at base 1. Interpreted using the paper, the time point label stands for: pretreatment peripheral blood. A total of 25 to 30 patients with locally advanced or metastatic urothelial carcinoma, treated at Memorial Sloan Kettering on a trial protocol, made up the cohort. Peripheral blood mononuclear cells were collected pretreatment and during treatment, at between 1 and 8 total time points per patient. The Qiagen DNeasy Blood extraction kit was used to purify genomic DNA from total PBMCs and tumor samples. PBMCs were collected pretreatment and during treatment, and were isolated and stored as previously described. As concerns this clone: Its binding antigen is unknown. Per-nucleotide qualities are absent, and no much larger clonotype sits a single base away.

Synthetic TCR analog templates were spiked into each PCR to estimate absolute template abundance from read counts. Using the immunoSEQ assay, TCRbeta CDR3 regions were amplified from genomic DNA with bias-controlled V and J gene primers. Sequencing of rearranged TCRbeta segments was done at approximately 20X coverage. Processing in the source paper ran as follows. Sequencing errors were corrected by clustering, and CDR3s were annotated against IMGT so that V, D and J genes could be assigned. Downstream analyses used only productive TCRbeta rearrangements and left out out-of-frame or stop-codon sequences. To compute clonality, Shannon entropy was normalized by the log of the number of unique productive sequences and then subtracted from one. Fisher's exact test with Benjamini-Hochberg correction, using a cutoff of adjusted p below 0.01, was how clones that differed between time points or between blood and tumor were identified. TCRdb took this table from immuneACCESS and kept in-frame rearrangements with V and J called. Such tables lack part of the clones; where checked against another copy, unresolved V genes explain under half of the gap, and the rest is unexplained. Clone size and V and J calls were adopted from that table, with D and trimming inferred from the DNA. A total of 85,000 to 95,000 clones appear in this sample, around 89% of them only once. The ten biggest clones cover roughly 0.88% of the sample.

The input for sequencing was PBMCs, taken around atezolizumab (anti-PD-L1) treatment. The source of this sequence is a woman older than 75 with urothelial cancer. Here the chain combines TRBV5-1 and TRBJ2-3; TRBD2 could be the D gene, as 5 bases match. The DNA is as follows: TGCGCCAGCAGCTTGAGTAATGGAGGTCAGCCCCTCACAGATACGCAGTATTTT. It specifies CASSLSNGGQPLTDTQYF.